This record covers a single TCR beta chain. The target antigen is unknown. Looked up from germline, CDR1 is LGHNA and CDR2 is YSLEER. This CDR3 has 13 residues. V lost 0 bases and J lost 3, with 6 bases in between. Generated by immunoSEQ multiplex PCR, the TCRdb table keeps only in-frame clones and is missing some. The sample consists of 40,000 to 45,000 clones, 65% to 90% of them appearing once. This sample was taken from a study of OX40 agonist ivuxolimab in advanced cancers. Notes on the study in general: By week 6 at 0.1 to 3.0 mg/kg, blood CD4+ and CD8+ T cells had expanded clonally. In the 0.1-3.0 mg/kg groups, partial responders showed among the lowest expansion.

Material: CD4+ or CD8+ T cells sorted from blood, obtained in a trial of the OX40 agonist ivuxolimab. The clonotype was recovered from an adult with an advanced solid tumor such as melanoma, head and neck, liver or kidney cancer. The chain links TRBV4-3 to TRBJ2-7; TRBD2 might be the D (5 bases). The CDR3 bases are TGCGCCAGCAGCCAAGATGCGGGCTACGAGCAGTACTTC. It translates to CASSQDAGYEQYF.